A single sample is the source of the 8 T cell receptor beta chains below, sequenced in a study of cytomegalovirus exposure and HLA in healthy donors. PCR amplification relied on 60 Vbeta primers (plus 13 Jbeta primers). Clones were sequenced by immunoSEQ multiplex PCR, and TCRdb holds only the in-frame ones, with some missing. The data hold around 68,000 clones, with just over 65% observed a single time. Sequences were obtained from PBMCs. The receptors come from a woman in her twenties or thirties in good health and CMV-seronegative.

The chain joins TRBV2 to TRBJ2-7; D might be TRBD2 (7 bases). V lost 2 bases and J 1 base, leaving 15 bases between the germline ends. The CDR3 extends over 16 amino acids. Germline assignment: CDR1 SNHLY and CDR2 FYNNEI. DNA for the CDR3: TGTGCCAGCAGTGAACTGGGGGGGCGAAATTCCTACGAGCAGTACTTC. Its translation: CASSELGGRNSYEQYF.

This clone was found once. The chain couples TRBV19 to TRBJ1-5, with TRBD1 identical over 7 bases. The CDR3 is made up of 13 amino acids. Germline lookup yields CDR1 LNHDA and CDR2 SQIVND (reference sequence). The J segment lost 7 bases and the V segment lost 4 bases, leaving 4 bases of the junction unmatched. The CDR3 DNA sequence: TGTGCCAGTAGTACTGACAGGGTACAGCCCCAGCATTTT. Translating gives CASSTDRVQPQHF. Supplemented by reference TRBV19 and TRBJ1-5, the full variable domain reads DGGITQSPKYLFRKEGQNVTLSCEQNLNHDAMYWYRQDPGQGLRLIYYSQIVNDFQKGDIAEGYSVSREKKESFPLTVTSAQKNPTAFYLCASSTDRVQPQHFGDGTRLSIL.

The chain carries TRBV28 and TRBJ2-7; 9 bases fit TRBD1. Trimming at V came to 3 bases and at J to 3 bases, leaving 6 bases not matched to a gene. Germline V CDR1 and CDR2: MDHEN, SYDVKM. The CDR3 is 15 residues long. CDR3 residues: CASSFHGTGIYEQYF. The CDR3 nucleotides read TGTGCCAGCAGTTTTCATGGGACAGGGATCTACGAGCAGTACTTC.

V and J are TRBV27 and TRBJ1-5; 9 bases map to TRBD1. Germline CDR1 reads MNHEY; CDR2 reads SMNVEV (reference sequence). Losses at the gene ends were 6 bases for V and 7 bases for J; bases not matched to a gene: 16. The CDR3 length is 17 residues. Written as DNA, the CDR3 is TGTGCCAGCAGCCCCGAGACACGGGACAGGGCTAGCCAGCCCCAGCATTTT. This translates into CASSPETRDRASQPQHF.

The chain carries TRBV4-1 and TRBJ2-1; 12 nucleotides match TRBD1. The J segment lost 8 bases and the V segment lost 3 bases, leaving 8 bases of the junction unmatched. CDR3 length: 16 amino acids. The germline gives CDR1 MGHRA, CDR2 YSYEKL. CDR3 region: CASSHSGTGGLDEQFF. The DNA of the CDR3 is TGCGCCAGCAGCCATTCCGGGACAGGGGGCTTGGATGAGCAGTTCTTC.

This rearrangement joins TRBV5-4 to TRBJ1-6; 11 bases match TRBD1. The length of the CDR3 is 16 residues. V lost 4 bases and J lost 8; bases outside the gene matches: 8. Per germline, CDR1 SGHNT and CDR2 YYREEE (reference sequence). The CDR3 reads CASSPPGTGGYSPLHF. The CDR3 nucleotides read TGTGCCAGCAGCCCCCCCGGGACAGGGGGTTATTCACCCCTCCACTTT.

The chain has TRBV7-3 and TRBJ2-1; 9 bases align to TRBD1. Germline values: CDR1 SGHTA, CDR2 FQGTGA. The CDR3 has 15 residues. V dropped 5 bases and J dropped 4; count of bases not matched to a gene: 6. The chain's CDR3 is CASSPTGGQYNEQFF. The CDR3 nucleotides are TGTGCCAGCAGCCCAACAGGGGGCCAATACAATGAGCAGTTCTTC. The full variable domain, in which reference TRBV7-3 and TRBJ2-1 provide the parts outside the CDR3, is GAGVSQTPSNKVTEKGKYVELRCDPISGHTALYWYRQSLGQGPEFLIYFQGTGAADDSGLPNDRFFAVRPEGSVSTLKIQRTERGDSAVYLCASSPTGGQYNEQFFGPGTRLTVL.

This sequence joins TRBV6-6 and TRBJ2-7; D is perhaps TRBD2 (6 bases). The CDR3 runs to 12 residues. Germline values: CDR1 MNHNY, CDR2 SVGAGI (reference sequence). The germline V and J ends were trimmed by 6 bases and 0 bases, with 6 bases remaining between them. CDR3 nucleotide sequence: TGTGCCAGCAGGGGGGGCTCCTACGAGCAGTACTTC. The encoded protein is CASRGGSYEQYF.